This T cell receptor beta chain originates from a study of control samples from healthy donors and cancer patients. Measured with immunoSEQ multiplex PCR; TCRdb has only the in-frame clones, and not every one. The data show about 120,000 clones, about 87% seen once. Sequencing used blood. The sequence was collected from a man younger than 40 in good health.

Here the CDR3 reads CSARKTGEAFF. The CDR3 DNA follows: TGCAGTGCTAGAAAGACAGGGGAAGCTTTCTTT. The rearrangement links TRBV20-1 to TRBJ1-1; 7 bases are shared with TRBD1. Germline V gene sequence: CDR1 DFQATT, CDR2 SNEGSKA (reference sequence). The CDR3 is 11 amino acids. Trimming removed 2 bases from V and 8 bases from J; junction bases left unmatched: 2.